Listed below are T cell receptor beta chains from one sample, sequenced in a study of blood T cells in healthy people across ages. TCRdb processed the 5' RACE reads anew with MiXCR; each CDR3 protein has one entry. The repertoire holds 850,000 or so distinct CDR3 sequences, under 35% seen once, with about 18% in the top ten. Sequencing input: blood. Receptor source: a woman over 75 in good health. Both conserved end residues are trimmed from each CDR3.

J gene	V gene	CDR3 protein
TRBJ2-3	TRBV12-3/TRBV12-4	ASSLAETADMQY
TRBJ1-2	TRBV3-1	ASSRGRLNYGYT
TRBJ2-1	TRBV7-2	ASSSLSGTGYNEQF
TRBJ1-1	TRBV15	ATSRQGRGGKAF
TRBJ1-1	TRBV12-3/TRBV12-4	ASSFARTEAF
TRBJ2-5	TRBV9	ASSVGQAGREGTQY
TRBJ2-7	TRBV11-2	ASSGQVTSYEQY
TRBJ2-1	TRBV18	ASSPGQGVYSQF
TRBJ2-6	TRBV21-1	ASSKFGLNREWAGANVLT
TRBJ1-4	TRBV7-2	ASSLGARSVNEKLF
TRBJ1-2	TRBV11-2	VSSRTAQSGGYT
TRBJ2-1	TRBV6-1	ASSGQGAYNEQF
TRBJ2-1	TRBV19	ASSPLEIYNEQF
TRBJ1-5	TRBV6-2/TRBV6-3	ASSGTGGFQPQH
TRBJ1-5	TRBV7-9	ASSLDTGINQPQH
TRBJ2-1	TRBV7-2	ASSLDGQLYNEQF
TRBJ2-1	TRBV9	ASSVVATNGNEQF
TRBJ1-5	TRBV20-1	SARSGQGPRPSNQPQH
TRBJ2-1	TRBV30	AWSATVVPEQF
TRBJ2-7	TRBV5-5	TSSFMTGNEQY
TRBJ2-1	TRBV12-3/TRBV12-4	ASSSGGTGSKNEQF
TRBJ2-4	TRBV11-3	ASSLPKGVWGRQY
TRBJ1-2	TRBV12-3/TRBV12-4	ASSSGSRGYGYT
TRBJ1-5	TRBV6-2/TRBV6-3	ASSYMGQGFQPQH
TRBJ2-2	TRBV11-3	ASSHLTGELF
TRBJ2-5	TRBV28	ASSLEHNEQY
TRBJ2-2	TRBV30	AWSVGGGNTGELF
TRBJ2-3	TRBV7-9	ASSLVQGRGDTQY
TRBJ2-1	TRBV9	ASSVWSLWGEWNEQF
TRBJ2-5	TRBV6-2/TRBV6-3	ASSPRRGTAETQY
TRBJ1-2	TRBV10-3	TISKSFRQVWDYGYT
TRBJ2-5	TRBV6-1	ASSRQAAERTQY
TRBJ2-6	TRBV29-1	SVEIDSGANVLT
TRBJ2-2	TRBV5-1	ASSLESLAGRTGELF
TRBJ1-5	TRBV7-2	ASSLDRGGQPQH
TRBJ1-6	TRBV20-1	SARGDSLNSPLH
TRBJ2-3	TRBV7-2	ASSLGPPGRAGNADTQY
TRBJ2-5	TRBV3-1	ASSQDVAYNEQY
TRBJ1-4	TRBV7-9	ASSWDAREKLF
TRBJ1-1	TRBV6-2/TRBV6-3	TSSYVPGQLNTEAF
TRBJ2-4	TRBV5-1	ASSLEGNSEEQY
TRBJ2-7	TRBV7-6	ASSTRAGSSYEQY
TRBJ1-6	TRBV2	ASTPLLGNSPLH
TRBJ1-4	TRBV7-6	ASSSGTGPGKLF
TRBJ2-3	TRBV24-1	ATSDSGLAGRDTQY
TRBJ1-1	TRBV2	ASNLLNTEAF
TRBJ2-2	TRBV12-3/TRBV12-4	ASSYGGAGTGELF
TRBJ2-2	TRBV24-1	ATTSAAANTGELF
TRBJ1-4	TRBV7-2	ASSPPPGTNEKLF
NA	TRBV20-1	SAKTGLAETQY
TRBJ2-5	TRBV12-3/TRBV12-4	ASSPGHLEETQY
TRBJ2-1	TRBV6-1	ASSEGTTYNEQF
TRBJ1-5	TRBV19	ASSTYMNSNQPQH
TRBJ1-5	TRBV3-1	ASSPFSGPSNQPQH
TRBJ2-1	TRBV11-2	ASSLRALQEYNEQF
TRBJ2-1	TRBV10-1	ASSPAEGPYNEQF
TRBJ2-2	TRBV7-2	ASSRENTGELF
TRBJ2-4	TRBV7-9	ASSLAGAGTKNIQY
TRBJ2-1	TRBV20-1	SARRGLAGESSYNEQF